This T cell receptor beta chain emerged from a study of T cell repertoires in ileal Crohn's disease. V lost 6 bases and J 4 bases, leaving 9 bases between the germline ends. Germline CDR1 is ENHRY and CDR2 is SYGVKD. The CDR3 covers 12 residues. The time point denotes: neoterminal ileum biopsy at postoperative endoscopy, about 6 months after surgery. The method was immunoSEQ multiplex PCR; TCRdb's version includes in-frame clones alone and lacks a portion of them. This sample has about 12,000 clones, with around 70% found just once. The sequenced material came from ileal tissue. The chain links TRBV10-3 to TRBJ1-1, with D perhaps TRBD1 (5 bases). The TCR was taken from an adult with Crohn's disease. Here the CDR3 reads CAIRGEPTEAFF. CDR3 DNA: TGTGCCATCAGGGGGGAGCCCACTGAAGCTTTCTTT.